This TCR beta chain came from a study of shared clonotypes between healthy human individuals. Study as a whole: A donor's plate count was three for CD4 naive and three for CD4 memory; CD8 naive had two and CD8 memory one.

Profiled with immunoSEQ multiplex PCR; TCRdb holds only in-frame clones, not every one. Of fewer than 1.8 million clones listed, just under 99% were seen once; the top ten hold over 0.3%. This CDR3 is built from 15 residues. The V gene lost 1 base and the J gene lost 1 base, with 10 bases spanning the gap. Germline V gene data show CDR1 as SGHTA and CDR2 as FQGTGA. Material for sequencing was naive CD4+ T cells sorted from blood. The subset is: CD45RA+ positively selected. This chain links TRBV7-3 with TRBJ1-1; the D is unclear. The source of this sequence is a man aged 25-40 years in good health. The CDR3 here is CASSLRGLSNTEAFF. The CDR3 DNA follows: TGTGCCAGCAGCTTAAGAGGGCTCTCGAACACTGAAGCTTTCTTT.